This T cell receptor (beta chain) was documented in a study of cytomegalovirus exposure and HLA in healthy donors (dated by TCRdb to about 2017). Study-wide context: According to an earlier analysis of a few hundred of the donors, about 179 million T cells yielded some 110 million unique TCR beta sequences and more than 250 Gb of sequence data. The number of donors typed differed by locus, with roughly 629-640 for A, B, C, DRB1 and DQB1, roughly 520 for DQA1, approximately 580 for DPA1, and around 450 for DPB1. Donor age, sex, ethnicity and CMV serostatus were compiled alongside the repertoire data. The genetic ancestry cluster associated with self-reported Caucasian donors included around 76% of the roughly 380 genotyped donors. An earlier analysis of approximately 500 of the donors applied high-throughput TCR beta sequencing to assess whether each TCR beta V gene segment acted as functional or pseudogenic. Class I and class II HLA loci were covered by the typing at four-digit resolution. All discovery cohort repertoires had been generated on a single sequencing platform. The T cell repertoires of some 670 subjects were profiled by immunosequencing and related to cytomegalovirus serostatus. Among 398 genotyped donors of the cohort, an average of around 220,000 unique TCR beta nucleotide sequences was sequenced per donor, of which about 18% were non-productive. To predict cytomegalovirus infection status, the study combined high-throughput TCR immunosequencing, statistical association of individual TCRs with disease status, and machine learning. An early release that covered 640 HLA-typed donors contained around 300 gigabases of sequencing data and 75 million to 100 million unique TCR sequences. Roughly five DR-DQ haplotypes were handled as single units for association and clustering because linkage in the cohort was strong. The study aimed to test whether signatures of past pathogen exposure could be identified by cataloging public T cell receptors. In the later analysis, no new phenotypic data were used to find candidate immune exposures; instead, reliance was placed on TCR beta sequences and their occurrence across donors. Along with the approximately 700-subject first cohort, a separate validation cohort of over a hundred different subjects was used. In a later analysis, previously published TCR beta repertoires from 500 to 750 donors were re-analyzed and high-resolution HLA genotyping was added so that TCR occurrence patterns could be studied. In a later genetic analysis, genome-wide SNP genotypes for about three fifths of the roughly 670 donors were used, and that subset was treated as a discovery cohort.

Libraries were constructed by the immunoSEQ multiplex PCR assay. A mixture of 60 forward primers for TCR Vbeta segments and 13 reverse primers for TCR Jbeta segments was used in the multiplex PCR. The CDR3 region of rearranged TCR beta genes was amplified from genomic DNA with a multiplex PCR assay. The Illumina HiSeq System was used to sequence the amplified TCR beta libraries as 87-base-pair reads. The paper's data handling went like this. Across the roughly 670 repertoires, a later analysis counted roughly 84 million unique TCR beta chains, around 11 million of which were shared by at least two donors. A nearest-neighbor algorithm error-corrected the raw reads and collapsed the reads into unique sequences, merging closely related sequences to remove PCR and sequencing errors. V, D and J gene segments were assigned by aligning CDR3 sequences to IMGT reference sequences. Each retained sequence needed at least a six-nucleotide match to both a V gene segment and a J gene segment. A rearrangement counted as productive if the CDR3 had no stop codons and remained in frame with V and J, and every other rearrangement counted as non-productive. Following IMGT convention, CDR3 was defined as the stretch from the second conserved V-encoded cysteine up to the conserved J-encoded phenylalanine. Sequences without an unambiguous match to a single V gene segment were excluded from the earlier analysis of approximately 600 of the donors. In an earlier analysis of approximately 560 of the donors, a V segment was called functional when productive rearrangements were above 56.7%, and segregating when the standard deviation between donors exceeded 5%. To diagnose cytomegalovirus status from the catalog of TCR beta chain sequences, a statistical classification framework was built. V and J gene assignment, in a later analysis, came from comparing TCR nucleotide sequences with IMGT/GENE-DB human TR gene sequences. A later analysis assigned CDR3 sequences and most-parsimonious VDJ recombination scenarios with the TCRdist pipeline. In a later analysis, each TCR beta chain was defined by its CDR3 amino acid sequence together with its V-gene family, and reads without a unique V-gene family were excluded. A later analysis removed roughly 590 highly shared, low-generation-probability nucleotide sequences to deal with suspected cross-contamination and a sequencing artifact. A later analysis calculated a clonal expansion index for each public chain from normalized within-repertoire ranks of inferred template counts. A later analysis computed generation probabilities with a VDJ recombination model fitted to out-of-frame rearrangements, and checked the results against IGoR. In a later analysis, TCR-TCR, TCR-HLA and TCR-CMV co-occurrence was scored with hypergeometric tests, and a repertoire-size bias correction was applied to TCR pairs. False discovery rates were estimated in a later analysis by permuting HLA or CMV assignments 20 times. In a later analysis, co-occurring TCRs were grouped with DBSCAN, and TCRdist sequence similarity was added when clustering was performed within HLA-allele-positive subsets. For co-occurrence clustering, repertoires with fewer than 30,000 or more than 120,000 public chains were excluded, along with about five repertoires with anomalous nucleotide sharing. The source is immuneACCESS, and TCRdb retained only in-frame sequences with V and J called. Part of the clones is not carried over; for the studies checked, unresolved V genes explain less than half of this, and the remainder is unexplained. The DNA gave D and trimming, while V, J and clone size come from that table. The table for this sample lists about 250,000 clones; 80% of them were counted only once. The ten largest clones represent roughly 0.31% of the sample.

Concerning this clone itself: What this receptor recognizes is not known. Base qualities are not at hand, and no much larger clone is one base apart.

What the work shows at the level of the full study, not this receptor alone: In this cohort, only TCR beta chains were sequenced, and detectable features were limited by the absence of alpha or paired-chain data. Correlated functional status among segregating V segments might be attributable to linkage disequilibrium, but an unknown experimental factor could not be ruled out. Strong co-occurrence of HLA alleles, especially DR and DQ, made assigning TCR associations to individual alleles difficult. Compared with the roughly 720-donor mean, donors in an Asian-associated ancestry cluster had fewer N-insertions in productive TCRs, according to a later genetic analysis. The classifier was reported to diagnose cytomegalovirus status with high specificity and sensitivity in both the original cohort and the validation cohort. In vitro tests confirmed that a few of the cytomegalovirus-associated TCR beta chains recognize cytomegalovirus antigens. The authors suggested that the approach could potentially be generalized to other disease states and immunological phenotypes. Because HLA typing was unavailable for some donors at each locus, only the typed subset was used in association tests. V-gene and J-gene trimming of TCR beta chains was associated with a missense DCLRE1C variant in a later genetic analysis, and the association was replicated in an independent cohort. Broadly in line with IMGT annotations, most TCR beta V segments showed up in productive rearrangements about 87% or about 30% of the time in an earlier analysis of around 550 of the donors. A later analysis found that most CMV-associated TCR beta chains appeared HLA-restricted, with HLA associations seemingly driven largely by CMV exposure. Roughly uniform sequencing depth across donors was assumed in presence/absence analyses, although this assumption may not hold. In a later analysis, HLA-associated TCR beta chains were found to be more clonally expanded and to have lower generation probabilities than equally common non-associated chains. In a later analysis, several top co-occurrence clusters were reported to appear linked to parvovirus B19, influenza, CMV and Epstein-Barr virus. The only immune exposure information available for the cohort was CMV serostatus. A cluster of highly shared sequence variants was judged likely to be a technical artifact of the sequencing pipeline. A later analysis associated 15,000 to 20,000 TCR beta sequences with specific HLA alleles at a false discovery rate of 0.05. A further reported finding was that TCR beta sequences accurately predicted the HLA-A and HLA-B alleles for most subjects in the first cohort. A total of 150 or so TCR beta chains were listed by the study as associated with cytomegalovirus. Most TCR sequences were seen in very few donors, while some public TCRs were found in many individuals. Some IMGT-functional V segments, including TRBV6-2 and TRBV6-3, could not be told apart with the 87-base-pair reads, so those segments were excluded. Some 16 rarely observed V segments, including chromosome 9 orphons, were excluded from the earlier analysis of approximately 500 of the donors because counts were too low. In a later analysis, TCR association rates were found to vary across HLA loci, with the most associated TCRs seen for DRB1 alleles and the fewest for HLA-C alleles.

The cohort comprised several hundred healthy bone marrow donors. Cohort members were all nominally healthy when sampled, although unrecorded immune exposures were likely present. The donor was CMV seronegative and was included in the group of several hundred seronegative cohort members. A peripheral blood sample was provided by each donor, and peripheral blood mononuclear cells were used for TCR beta sequencing. Genomic DNA extraction from the blood cell samples was performed with the Qiagen DNeasy Blood Extraction Kit. The germline V gene yields MNHNS for CDR1 and SASEGT for CDR2. V and J are truncated by 6 bases and 8 bases respectively, leaving an intervening sequence of 8 bases. CDR3 length: 11 amino acids, cysteine to phenylalanine. Only the CDR3 portion is preserved as DNA: 33 bases, with reading frame beginning at the first base.

The origin of this receptor is a girl aged 2 to 9 in good health and CMV-seronegative. The rearranged segments are TRBV6-1 and TRBJ2-1; 5 matching bases give a weak D call of TRBD2. Input material: PBMCs. This receptor carries the CDR3 CASRDFDEQFF. The DNA reads TGTGCCAGCAGGGACTTCGATGAGCAGTTCTTC.